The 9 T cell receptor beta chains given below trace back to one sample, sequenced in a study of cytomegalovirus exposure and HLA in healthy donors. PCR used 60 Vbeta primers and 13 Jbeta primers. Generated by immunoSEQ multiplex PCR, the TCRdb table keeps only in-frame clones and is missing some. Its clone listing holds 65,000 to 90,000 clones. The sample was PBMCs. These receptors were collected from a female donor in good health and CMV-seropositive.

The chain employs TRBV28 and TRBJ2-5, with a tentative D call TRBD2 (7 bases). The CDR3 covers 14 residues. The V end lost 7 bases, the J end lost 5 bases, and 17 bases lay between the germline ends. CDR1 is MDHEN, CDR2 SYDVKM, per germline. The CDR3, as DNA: TGTGCCAGCACCTCCGCGGGGGCCATGGAGACCCAGTACTTC. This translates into CASTSAGAMETQYF.

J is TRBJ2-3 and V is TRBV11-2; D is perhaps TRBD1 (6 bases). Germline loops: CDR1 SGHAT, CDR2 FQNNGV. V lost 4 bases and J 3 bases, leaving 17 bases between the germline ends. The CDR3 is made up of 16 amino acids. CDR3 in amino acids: CASSSRGQRITDTQYF. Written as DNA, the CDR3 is TGTGCCAGCAGCTCCAGAGGACAGCGTATTACAGATACGCAGTATTTT.

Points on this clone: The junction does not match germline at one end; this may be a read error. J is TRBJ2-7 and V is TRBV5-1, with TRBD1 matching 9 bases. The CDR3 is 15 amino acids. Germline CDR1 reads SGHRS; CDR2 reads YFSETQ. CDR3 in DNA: TGCGCCAGCAACAAAGGGACAGGGATTCCCTACGAGCAGTCCTTC. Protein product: CASNKGTGIPYEQSF.

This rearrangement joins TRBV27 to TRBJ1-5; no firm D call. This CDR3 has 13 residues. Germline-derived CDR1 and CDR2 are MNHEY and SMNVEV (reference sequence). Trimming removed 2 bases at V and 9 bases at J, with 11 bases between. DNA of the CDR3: TGTGCCAGCAGTTTAACAGTAAGTCGGCCCCAGCATTTT. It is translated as CASSLTVSRPQHF.

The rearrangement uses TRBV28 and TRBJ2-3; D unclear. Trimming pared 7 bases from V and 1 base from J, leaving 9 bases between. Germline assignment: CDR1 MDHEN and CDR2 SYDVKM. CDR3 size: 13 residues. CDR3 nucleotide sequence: TGTGCCAGCAAAAAAGGAGGCACAGATACGCAGTATTTT. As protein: CASKKGGTDTQYF.

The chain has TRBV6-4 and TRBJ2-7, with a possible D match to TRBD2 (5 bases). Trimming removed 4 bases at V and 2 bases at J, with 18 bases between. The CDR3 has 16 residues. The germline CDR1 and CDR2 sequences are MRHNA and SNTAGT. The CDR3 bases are TGTGCCAGCAGTGCGGGCCGCCCTAGCAGACCCTACGAGCAGTACTTC. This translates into CASSAGRPSRPYEQYF.

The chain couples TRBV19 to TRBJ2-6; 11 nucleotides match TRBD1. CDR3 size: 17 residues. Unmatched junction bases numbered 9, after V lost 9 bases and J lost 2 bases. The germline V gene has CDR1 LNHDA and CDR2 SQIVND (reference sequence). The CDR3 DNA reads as TGTGCCAGCGGACCGGGACAGGGGGGCCCTGGGGCCAACGTCCTGACTTTC. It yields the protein CASGPGQGGPGANVLTF.

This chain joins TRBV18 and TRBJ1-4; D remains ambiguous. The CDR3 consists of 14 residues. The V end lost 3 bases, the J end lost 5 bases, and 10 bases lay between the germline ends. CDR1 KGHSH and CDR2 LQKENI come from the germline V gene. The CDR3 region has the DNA TGTGCCAGCTCACCCTCCCTCACAAATGAAAAACTGTTTTTT. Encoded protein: CASSPSLTNEKLFF. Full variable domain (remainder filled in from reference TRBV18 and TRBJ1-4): NAGVMQNPRHLVRRRGQEARLRCSPMKGHSHVYWYRQLPEEGLKFMVYLQKENIIDESGMPKERFSAEFPKEGPSILRIQQVVRGDSAAYFCASSPSLTNEKLFFGSGTQLSVL.

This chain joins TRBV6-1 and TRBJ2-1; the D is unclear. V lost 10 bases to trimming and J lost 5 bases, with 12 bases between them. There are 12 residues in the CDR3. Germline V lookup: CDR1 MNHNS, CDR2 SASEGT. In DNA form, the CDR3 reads TGTGCCATCCTACGAATCAACAATGAGCAGTTCTTC. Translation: CAILRINNEQFF.